The 10 T cell receptor beta chains below were found in one sample sequenced in a study of T-cell reconstitution after alpha-beta-depleted transplantation in children. Unique molecular identifiers tagged the TCRbeta library. TCRdb itself ran the PCR reads through MiXCR, one entry per CDR3 protein. This repertoire shows approximately 1,000,000 distinct CDR3 sequences, roughly 29% found once; its top ten account for over 25%. The sequencing here drew on PBMCs, mostly from graft donor cells, taken 360 days after TCRalphabeta/CD19-depleted stem cell transplant. These receptors originate from a boy under two years old who had a stem cell transplant for SCID, so the T cells may come from the graft donor.

The chain employs TRBV28 and TRBJ2-5, with D maybe TRBD2 (5 bases). CDR3 length: 16 residues. Looked up from germline, CDR1 is MDHEN and CDR2 is SYDVKM. V lost 2 bases, J lost 4 bases, and 17 bases lay in between. The chain's CDR3 is CASSLPNWAEAETQYF. The CDR3, as DNA: TGTGCCAGCAGTTTACCTAACTGGGCGGAGGCAGAGACCCAGTACTTC.

The rearrangement joins TRBV29-1 to TRBJ2-1, with D tentatively TRBD2 (6 bases). The CDR3 contains 13 residues. Trimming removed 7 bases from V and 1 base from J, with 11 bases in between. Germline lookup yields CDR1 SQVTM and CDR2 ANQGSEA. The DNA of the CDR3 is TGCAGCGCTATAGCGGATTCCTACAATGAGCAGTTCTTC. Amino acid sequence: CSAIADSYNEQFF.

This clonotype was detected a few times. The rearrangement uses TRBV4-2 and TRBJ1-2; TRBD1 matches at 12 bases. The V segment lost 3 bases and the J segment 14 bases; nucleotides outside the gene matches: 25. There are 19 residues in the CDR3. Germline CDR1 and CDR2: LGHNA and YNFKEQ. The CDR3 DNA follows: TGTGCCAGCAGCCAGGGGCTCCGGGACAGGGGGCGACGGGGAATGTCTAAGACCTTC. This codes for CASSQGLRDRGRRGMSKTF.

The chain links TRBV6-5 to TRBJ2-7; D uncertain. The CDR3 length is 12 residues. Per germline, CDR1 MNHEY and CDR2 SVGAGI. Trimming took off 10 bases at V and 0 bases at J, with 10 bases between the two ends. The CDR3 sequence: CATKGFSYEQYF. The CDR3 coding sequence is TGTGCCACCAAGGGTTTCTCCTACGAGCAGTACTTC.

There are a few counts of this clonotype. The chain links TRBV27 to TRBJ1-1; 8 nucleotides line up with TRBD1. The CDR3 totals 15 residues. Losses at the gene ends were 6 bases for V and 3 bases for J; bases not matched to a gene: 9. Germline V CDR1 and CDR2: MNHEY, SMNVEV (reference sequence). The CDR3 spells CASRRRTGMDTEAFF. The CDR3, as DNA: TGTGCCAGCAGGCGACGGACAGGGATGGACACTGAAGCTTTCTTT.

J is TRBJ2-6 and V is TRBV25-1; unclear D gene. The CDR3 sequence is 18 residues long. Trimming took 2 bases from V and 2 from J, leaving 16 bases between them. The germline CDR1 and CDR2 sequences are MGHDK and SYGVNS. The DNA of the CDR3 is TGTGCCAGCAGTGAAGCCTACCAAACACGGCCTGGGGCCAACGTCCTGACTTTC. Protein: CASSEAYQTRPGANVLTF. The variable domain in full, with the rest retrieved from reference TRBV25-1 and TRBJ2-6, is EADIYQTPRYLVIGTGKKITLECSQTMGHDKMYWYQQDPGMELHLIHYSYGVNSTEKGDLSSESTVSRIRTEHFPLTLESARPSHTSQYLCASSEAYQTRPGANVLTFGAGSRLTVL.

The V and J genes are TRBV7-2 and TRBJ2-1, with a weak D call TRBD1 (6 bases). This CDR3 has 16 residues. The germline V and J ends were trimmed by 0 bases and 3 bases, with 12 bases remaining between them. The germline V gene encodes CDR1 SGHTA and CDR2 FQGNSA. The CDR3 reads CASSLAPGALYNEQFF. The CDR3 region has the DNA TGTGCCAGCAGCTTAGCCCCAGGGGCCCTCTACAATGAGCAGTTCTTC.

The J gene is TRBJ2-7, the V gene TRBV20-1, with D possibly TRBD2 on 6 matching bases. The V gene lost 6 bases and the J gene lost 5 bases, with 17 bases spanning the gap. From germline, CDR1 is DFQATT and CDR2 SNEGSKA (reference sequence). The CDR3 has 13 residues. CDR3 region: CSAQGLPLDEQYF. CDR3 nucleotide sequence: TGCAGTGCCCAGGGACTCCCCTTGGACGAGCAGTACTTC.

This clonotype was observed at least ten times. The rearrangement joins TRBV29-1 to TRBJ2-7; D is perhaps TRBD2 (6 bases). V was clipped by 8 bases and J by 2 bases, with 16 bases between them. The V gene's germline CDR1 is SQVTM and CDR2 ANQGSEA. CDR3 length equals 13 residues. As DNA, the CDR3 is TGCAGCACGGGTGGAGGGTCCCCCTACGAGCAGTACTTC. This encodes CSTGGGSPYEQYF.

The rearrangement joins TRBV5-1 to TRBJ2-7; 7 positions match TRBD1. Germline V gene lookup returns CDR1 SGHRS and CDR2 YFSETQ. This CDR3 contains 14 residues. Trimming removed 1 base from V and 5 bases from J; junction bases left unmatched: 6. The CDR3, as DNA: TGCGCCAGCAGCTTGCCAGGGGGTCAGCACGAGCAGTACTTC. It specifies CASSLPGGQHEQYF.